This T cell receptor beta chain comes out of a study of OX40 agonist ivuxolimab in advanced cancers. About the study: With ivuxolimab, an agonistic anti-OX40 (CD134) antibody, patients were treated. General study points: Clonal expansion from baseline to week 6 occurred in both CD4+ and CD8+ T cells.

In germline, CDR1 is SNHLY, CDR2 FYNNEI. V was pared by 4 bases and J by 7 bases, with 17 bases between. The CDR3 spans 15 residues. Prior autoimmune disease or systemic immunosuppression barred patients. In the case of this clone: Its target is not known.

Assay: immunoSEQ multiplex PCR; the TCRdb copy retains only in-frame clones and omits some. The sample shows roughly 70,000 clones, about nine tenths of them seen only once. The receptor comes from an adult with an advanced solid tumor such as melanoma, head and neck, liver or kidney cancer. The starting material was CD4+ or CD8+ T cells sorted from blood, obtained in a trial of the OX40 agonist ivuxolimab. This rearrangement joins TRBV2 to TRBJ1-5; possibly TRBD1 for D (5 bases). CDR3 protein: CASSATGGGGQPQHF. CDR3 bases: TGTGCCAGCAGTGCGACCGGGGGAGGTGGACAGCCCCAGCATTTT.